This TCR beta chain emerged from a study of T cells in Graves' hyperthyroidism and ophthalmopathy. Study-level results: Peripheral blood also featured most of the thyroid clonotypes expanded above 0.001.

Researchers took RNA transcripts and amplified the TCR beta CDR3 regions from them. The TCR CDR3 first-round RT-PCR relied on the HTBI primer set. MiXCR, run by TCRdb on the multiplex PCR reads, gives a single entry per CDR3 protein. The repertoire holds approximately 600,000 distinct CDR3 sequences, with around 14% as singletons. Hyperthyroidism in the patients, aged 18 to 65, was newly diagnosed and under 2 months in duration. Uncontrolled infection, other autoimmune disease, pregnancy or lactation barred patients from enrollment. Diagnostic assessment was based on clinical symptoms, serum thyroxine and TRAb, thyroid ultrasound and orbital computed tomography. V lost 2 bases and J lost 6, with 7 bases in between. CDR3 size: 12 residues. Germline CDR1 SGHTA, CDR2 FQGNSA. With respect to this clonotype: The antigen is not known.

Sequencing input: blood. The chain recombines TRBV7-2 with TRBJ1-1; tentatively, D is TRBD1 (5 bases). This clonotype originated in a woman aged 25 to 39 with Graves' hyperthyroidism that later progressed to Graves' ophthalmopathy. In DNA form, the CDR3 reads TGTGCCAGCAGCTTATGCAGGGCTGAAGCTTTCTTT. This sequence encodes CASSLCRAEAFF.